The sample holds one count of the clone carrying this TCR beta chain. The data belong to a study of blood T cell repertoires in COVID-19. Study details: From T cells, B-cell-depleted T cells, or PBMCs came the material, which was cDNA or gDNA.

The V gene's germline CDR1 is MNHEY and CDR2 SMNVEV (reference sequence). V gave up 3 bases and J gave up 2 bases, with 11 bases separating them. The CDR3 loop spans 14 amino acids. In the study's own analysis: Estimation of nucleated cell counts relied on the amplification of reference gene primers. TCRdb's copy holds only in-frame clones and misses some; the assay was immunoSEQ multiplex PCR. Clonal size and the V and J genes are those of that table, whereas D and trimming came from the DNA. In the table there are 91,000 or so clones, almost 85% of which are singletons. The specimen was peripheral blood. This receptor was identified in a man over 45 with active or convalescent COVID-19. The chain employs TRBV27 and TRBJ2-7, with no clear D. CDR3 residues: CASSLAGNPYEQYF. CDR3 nucleotides: TGTGCCAGCAGTTTGGCAGGTAACCCCTACGAGCAGTACTTC.